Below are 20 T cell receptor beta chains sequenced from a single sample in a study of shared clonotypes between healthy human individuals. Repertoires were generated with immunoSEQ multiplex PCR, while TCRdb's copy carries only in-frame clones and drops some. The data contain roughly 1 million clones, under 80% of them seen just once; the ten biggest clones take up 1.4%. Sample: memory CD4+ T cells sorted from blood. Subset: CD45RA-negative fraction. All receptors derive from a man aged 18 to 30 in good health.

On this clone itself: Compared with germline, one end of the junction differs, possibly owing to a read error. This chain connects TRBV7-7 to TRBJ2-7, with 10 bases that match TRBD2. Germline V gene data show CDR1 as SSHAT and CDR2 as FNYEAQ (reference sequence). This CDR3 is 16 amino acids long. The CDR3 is CASSLGLAGDSYEQYF. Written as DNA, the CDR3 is TGTGCTAGCAGCTTAGGCCTAGCGGGGGACTCCTACGAGCAGTACTTC. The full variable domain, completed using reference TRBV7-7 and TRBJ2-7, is GAGVSQSPRYKVTKRGQDVTLRCDPISSHATLYWYQQALGQGPEFLTYFNYEAQPDKSGLPSDRFSAERPEGSISTLTIQRTEQRDSAMYRCASSLGLAGDSYEQYFGPGTRLTVT.

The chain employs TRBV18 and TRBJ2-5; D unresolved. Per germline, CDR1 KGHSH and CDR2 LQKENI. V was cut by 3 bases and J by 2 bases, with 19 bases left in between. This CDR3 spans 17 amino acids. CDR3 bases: TGTGCCAGCTCACCTGCCATTAGGGCCACCGGGCAAGAGACCCAGTACTTC. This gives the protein CASSPAIRATGQETQYF. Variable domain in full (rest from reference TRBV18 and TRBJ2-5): NAGVMQNPRHLVRRRGQEARLRCSPMKGHSHVYWYRQLPEEGLKFMVYLQKENIIDESGMPKERFSAEFPKEGPSILRIQQVVRGDSAAYFCASSPAIRATGQETQYFGPGTRLLVL.

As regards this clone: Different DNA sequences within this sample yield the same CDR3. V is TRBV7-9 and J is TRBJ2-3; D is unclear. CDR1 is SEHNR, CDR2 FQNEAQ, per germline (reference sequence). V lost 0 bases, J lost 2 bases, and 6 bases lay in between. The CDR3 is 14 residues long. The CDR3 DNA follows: TGTGCCAGCAGCTTAGCGCAGTCCACAGATACGCAGTATTTT. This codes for CASSLAQSTDTQYF. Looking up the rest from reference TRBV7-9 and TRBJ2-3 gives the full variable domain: DTGVSQNPRHKITKRGQNVTFRCDPISEHNRLYWYRQTLGQGPEFLTYFQNEAQLEKSRLLSDRFSAERPKGSFSTLEIQRTEQGDSAMYLCASSLAQSTDTQYFGPGTRLTVL.

The CDR3 is CASSYSGSYYNEQFF. In DNA form, the CDR3 reads TGTGCCAGCAGTTACTCTGGCAGTTACTACAATGAGCAGTTCTTC. V and J are TRBV6-5 and TRBJ2-1, with unresolved D. In germline, CDR1 is MNHEY, CDR2 SVGAGI. V was pared by 0 bases and J by 3 bases, with 9 bases between. The CDR3 runs to 15 residues.

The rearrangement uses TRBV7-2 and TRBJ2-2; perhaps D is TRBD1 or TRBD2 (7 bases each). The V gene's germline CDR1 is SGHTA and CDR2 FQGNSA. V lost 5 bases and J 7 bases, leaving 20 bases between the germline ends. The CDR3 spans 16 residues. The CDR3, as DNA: TGTGCCAGCAGCCCGCAGGGAGGGGGCGCCGGCGGGGAGCTGTTTTTT. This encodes CASSPQGGGAGGELFF.

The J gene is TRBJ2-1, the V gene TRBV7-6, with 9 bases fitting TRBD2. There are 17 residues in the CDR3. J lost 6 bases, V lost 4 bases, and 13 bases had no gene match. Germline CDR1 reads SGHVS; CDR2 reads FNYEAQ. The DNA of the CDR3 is TGTGCCAGCAGCTATGGTAGCGGGAGATCGGTTGTCAATGAGCAGTTCTTC. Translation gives CASSYGSGRSVVNEQFF.

The CDR3 DNA follows: TGTGCCAGCAGCACCCAGGGGTTCAATGGCTACACCTTC. Protein sequence: CASSTQGFNGYTF. This rearrangement joins TRBV7-8 to TRBJ1-2; D may be TRBD1 (6 bases). Trimming pared 5 bases from V and 6 bases from J, leaving 13 bases between. In germline, CDR1 is SGHVS, CDR2 FQNEAQ. CDR3 size: 13 residues.

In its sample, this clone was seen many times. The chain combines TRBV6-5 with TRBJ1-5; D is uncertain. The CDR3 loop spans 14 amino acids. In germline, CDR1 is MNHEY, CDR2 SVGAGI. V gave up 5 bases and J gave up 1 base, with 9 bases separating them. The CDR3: CASSDTTSNQPQHF. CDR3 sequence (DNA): TGTGCCAGCAGTGATACTACGAGCAATCAGCCCCAGCATTTT.

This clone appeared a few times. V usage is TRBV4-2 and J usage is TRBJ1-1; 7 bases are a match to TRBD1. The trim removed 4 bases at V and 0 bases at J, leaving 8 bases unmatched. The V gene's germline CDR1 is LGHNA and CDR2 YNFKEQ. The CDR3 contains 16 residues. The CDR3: CASSLGTVELNTEAFF. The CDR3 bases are TGTGCCAGCAGCCTAGGGACAGTCGAGTTGAACACTGAAGCTTTCTTT.

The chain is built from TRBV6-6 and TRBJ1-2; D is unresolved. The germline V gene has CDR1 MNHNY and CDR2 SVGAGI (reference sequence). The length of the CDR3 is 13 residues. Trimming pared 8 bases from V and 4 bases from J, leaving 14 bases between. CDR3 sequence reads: CASLRGRGYGYTF. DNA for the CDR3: TGTGCCAGCCTGAGAGGGCGAGGCTATGGCTACACCTTC.

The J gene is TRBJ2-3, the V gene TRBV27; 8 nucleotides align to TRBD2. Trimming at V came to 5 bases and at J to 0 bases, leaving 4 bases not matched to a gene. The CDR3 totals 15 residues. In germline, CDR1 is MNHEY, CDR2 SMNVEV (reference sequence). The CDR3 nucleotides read TGTGCCAGCAGTCCCCGGGGGGGAAGCACAGATACGCAGTATTTT. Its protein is CASSPRGGSTDTQYF.

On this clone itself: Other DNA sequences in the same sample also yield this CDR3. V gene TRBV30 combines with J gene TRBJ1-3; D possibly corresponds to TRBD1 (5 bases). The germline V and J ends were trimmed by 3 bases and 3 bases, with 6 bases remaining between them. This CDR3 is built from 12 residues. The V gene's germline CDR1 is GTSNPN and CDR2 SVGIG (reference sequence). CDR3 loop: CAWSDSGNTIYF. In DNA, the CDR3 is TGTGCCTGGAGCGACAGTGGAAACACCATATATTTT.

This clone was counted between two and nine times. The DNA for the CDR3 is TGTGCCAGCAGCTCGGATAGCTATGGCTACACCTTC. This gives the protein CASSSDSYGYTF. The J gene is TRBJ1-2, the V gene TRBV7-9; the D is unclear. The CDR3 is 12 amino acids. The germline V gene encodes CDR1 SEHNR and CDR2 FQNEAQ (reference sequence). V shed 4 bases and J shed 4 bases, with 7 bases lying between them.

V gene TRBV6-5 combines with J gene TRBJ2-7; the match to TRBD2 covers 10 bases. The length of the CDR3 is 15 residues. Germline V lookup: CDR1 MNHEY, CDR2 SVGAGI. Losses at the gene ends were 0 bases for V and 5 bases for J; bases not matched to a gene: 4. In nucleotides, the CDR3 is TGTGCCAGCAGTTACTCAACTAGCGGGACCCACGAGCAGTACTTC. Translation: CASSYSTSGTHEQYF.

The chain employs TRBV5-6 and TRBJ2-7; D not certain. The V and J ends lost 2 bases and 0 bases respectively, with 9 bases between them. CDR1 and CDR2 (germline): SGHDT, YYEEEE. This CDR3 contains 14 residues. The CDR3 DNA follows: TGTGCCAGCAGCTTCCCTATTAGCTCCTACGAGCAGTACTTC. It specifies CASSFPISSYEQYF.

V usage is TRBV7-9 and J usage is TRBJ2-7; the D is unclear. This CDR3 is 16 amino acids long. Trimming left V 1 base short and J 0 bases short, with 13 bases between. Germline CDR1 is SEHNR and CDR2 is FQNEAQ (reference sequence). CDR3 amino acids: CASSLGMSGSSYEQYF. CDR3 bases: TGTGCCAGCAGCTTAGGAATGTCAGGCAGCTCCTACGAGCAGTACTTC.

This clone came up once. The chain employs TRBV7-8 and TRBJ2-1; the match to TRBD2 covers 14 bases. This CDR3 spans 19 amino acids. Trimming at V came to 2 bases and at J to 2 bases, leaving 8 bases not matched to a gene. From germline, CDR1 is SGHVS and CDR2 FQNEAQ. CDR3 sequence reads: CASSLRGLAGEAAYNEQFF. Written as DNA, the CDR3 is TGTGCCAGCAGCTTACGGGGACTAGCGGGAGAGGCCGCCTACAATGAGCAGTTCTTC.

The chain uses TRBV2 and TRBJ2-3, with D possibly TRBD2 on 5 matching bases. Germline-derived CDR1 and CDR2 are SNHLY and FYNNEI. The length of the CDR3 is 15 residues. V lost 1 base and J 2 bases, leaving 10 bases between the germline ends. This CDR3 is CASSEEGSYTDTQYF. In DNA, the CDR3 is TGTGCCAGCAGTGAAGAAGGGAGCTACACAGATACGCAGTATTTT.

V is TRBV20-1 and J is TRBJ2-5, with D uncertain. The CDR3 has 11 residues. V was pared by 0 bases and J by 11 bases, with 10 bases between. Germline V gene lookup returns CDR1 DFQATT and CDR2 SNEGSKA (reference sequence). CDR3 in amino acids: CSARDTREQYF. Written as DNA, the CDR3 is TGCAGTGCTAGAGATACACGAGAGCAGTACTTC.

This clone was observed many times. As DNA, the CDR3 is TGTGCCTGGAGTTCCCCCAGGACAGGGGGCAACTATGGCTACACCTTC. Amino acids: CAWSSPRTGGNYGYTF. V usage is TRBV30 and J usage is TRBJ1-2; TRBD1 matches 11 bases. Trimming removed 2 bases from V and 2 bases from J; junction bases left unmatched: 7. This CDR3 is built from 16 residues. Germline assignment: CDR1 GTSNPN and CDR2 SVGIG (reference sequence).